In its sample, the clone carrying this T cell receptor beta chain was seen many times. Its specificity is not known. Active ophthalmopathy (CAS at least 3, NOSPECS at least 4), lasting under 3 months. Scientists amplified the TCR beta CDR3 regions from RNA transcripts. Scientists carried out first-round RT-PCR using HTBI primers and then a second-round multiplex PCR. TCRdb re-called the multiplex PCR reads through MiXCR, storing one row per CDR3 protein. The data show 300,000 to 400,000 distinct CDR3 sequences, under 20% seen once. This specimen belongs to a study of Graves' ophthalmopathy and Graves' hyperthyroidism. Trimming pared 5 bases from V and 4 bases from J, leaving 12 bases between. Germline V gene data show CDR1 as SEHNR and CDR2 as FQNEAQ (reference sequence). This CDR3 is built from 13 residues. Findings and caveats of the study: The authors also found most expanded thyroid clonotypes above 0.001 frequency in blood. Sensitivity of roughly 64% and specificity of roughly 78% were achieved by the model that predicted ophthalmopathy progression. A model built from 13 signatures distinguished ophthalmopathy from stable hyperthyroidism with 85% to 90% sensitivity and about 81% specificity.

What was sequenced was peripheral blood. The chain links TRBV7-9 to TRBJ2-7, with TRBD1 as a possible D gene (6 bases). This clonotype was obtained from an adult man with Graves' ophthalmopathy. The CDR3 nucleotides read TGTGCCAGCAGCACCGCGGACAGATACGAGCAGTACTTC. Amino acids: CASSTADRYEQYF. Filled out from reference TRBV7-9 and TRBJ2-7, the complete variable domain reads DTGVSQNPRHKITKRGQNVTFRCDPISEHNRLYWYRQTLGQGPEFLTYFQNEAQLEKSRLLSDRFSAERPKGSFSTLEIQRTEQGDSAMYLCASSTADRYEQYFGPGTRLTVT.